The 2 T cell receptor beta chains listed next were all sequenced from one sample in a study of CD8 T cells in ankylosing spondylitis. TCRdb redid the calling of the 5' RACE reads with MiXCR, one entry per CDR3 protein. This table has 150,000 to 250,000 distinct CDR3 sequences, around 13% appearing once. The sequenced sample was blood, either unsorted or a sorted T cell fraction (not recorded which). Receptors were obtained from a male donor with ankylosing spondylitis or in good health (not recorded which).

This clonotype has just a few counts. The V and J genes are TRBV20-1 and TRBJ2-1; D call uncertain. V was shortened by 0 bases and J by 15 bases, with 12 bases between the two germline ends. From germline, CDR1 is DFQATT and CDR2 SNEGSKA (reference sequence). CDR3 size: 11 residues. CDR3 nucleotides: TGCAGTGCTAGAGATGGCCCCCAGGCGTTCTTC. It codes for CSARDGPQAFF.

CDR3 sequence (DNA): TGTGCCAGCAGTGGGACAGGGCAAGGTTACGAGCAGTACTTC. Amino acids: CASSGTGQGYEQYF. The chain employs TRBV2 and TRBJ2-7, with TRBD1 matching over 8 bases. The germline gives CDR1 SNHLY, CDR2 FYNNEI. With 4 bases clipped from V and 4 bases from J, the junction kept 6 bases outside the gene matches. This CDR3 is built from 14 residues.